These 2 T cell receptor beta chains were all obtained from the same sample, sequenced in a study of blood T cell repertoires in COVID-19. The repertoire was sequenced with immunoSEQ multiplex PCR; TCRdb's copy has only in-frame clones and lacks some. The sample yields hundreds of thousands of clones, around 90% seen once. The material sequenced was PBMCs or T cells enriched from blood (not recorded which). These receptors all come from a woman aged 40 to 50 who had recovered from COVID-19.

The CDR3 nucleotides are TGTGCCAGCGGACGAAACCGGGACTCCTACAATGAGCAGTTCTTC. Translation gives CASGRNRDSYNEQFF. V and J are TRBV27 and TRBJ2-1, with D tentatively TRBD2 (5 bases). The CDR3 spans 15 residues. CDR1 and CDR2 (germline): MNHEY, SMNVEV (reference sequence). With 8 bases removed from V and 0 bases from J, the gap between germline ends came to 14 bases.

The DNA of the CDR3 is TGTGCCAGCAGTTACTCCGGACAGCTGAACACTGAAGCTTTCTTT. Translating gives CASSYSGQLNTEAFF. The chain combines TRBV6-5 with TRBJ1-1, with D possibly TRBD1 on 6 matching bases. The germline V and J ends were trimmed by 0 bases and 0 bases, with 8 bases remaining between them. Germline V gene sequence: CDR1 MNHEY, CDR2 SVGAGI. This CDR3 spans 15 amino acids.